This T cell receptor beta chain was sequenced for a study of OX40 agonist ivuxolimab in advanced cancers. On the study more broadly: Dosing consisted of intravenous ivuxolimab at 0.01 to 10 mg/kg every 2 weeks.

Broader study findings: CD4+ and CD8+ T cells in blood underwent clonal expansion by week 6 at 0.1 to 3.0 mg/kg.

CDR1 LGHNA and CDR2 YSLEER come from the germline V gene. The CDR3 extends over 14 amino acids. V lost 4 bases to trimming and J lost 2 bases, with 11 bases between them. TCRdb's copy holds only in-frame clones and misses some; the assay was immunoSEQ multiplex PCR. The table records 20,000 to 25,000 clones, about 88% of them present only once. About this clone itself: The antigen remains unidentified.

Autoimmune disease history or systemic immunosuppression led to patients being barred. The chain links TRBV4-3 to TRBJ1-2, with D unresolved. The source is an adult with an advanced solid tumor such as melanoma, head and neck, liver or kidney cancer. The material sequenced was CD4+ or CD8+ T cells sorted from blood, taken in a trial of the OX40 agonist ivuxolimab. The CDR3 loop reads CASSPRQNNYGYTF. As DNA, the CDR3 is TGCGCCAGCAGCCCTCGGCAGAACAACTATGGCTACACCTTC.